The 21 T cell receptor beta chains below come from one sample, sequenced in a study of blood T cells in healthy people across ages. A J-beta primer mix and a sample-barcoded 5' primer were used in a second PCR of roughly 7 to 12 cycles. One entry per CDR3 protein results from TCRdb running MiXCR on the 5' RACE reads. The repertoire consists of about 1,600,000 distinct CDR3 sequences, with approximately 42% occurring once and the leading ten covering less than 8%. Sequencing was carried out using blood. These receptors were collected from a woman between 18 and 29 years old in good health.

The V and J genes are TRBV6-5 and TRBJ2-1; 13 positions match TRBD2. J lost 6 bases, V lost 5 bases, and 7 bases had no gene match. The CDR3 spans 16 residues. Germline V CDR1 and CDR2: MNHEY, SVGAGI. The CDR3 DNA follows: TGTGCCAGCAGTCCACTAGCGGGAGGGCCCACCAATGAGCAGTTCTTC. Protein: CASSPLAGGPTNEQFF.

V and J are TRBV20-1 and TRBJ2-2; TRBD1 or TRBD2 may be the D gene (5 bases each). V was trimmed by 6 bases and J by 0 bases, leaving 8 bases between them. In germline, CDR1 is DFQATT, CDR2 SNEGSKA (reference sequence). The length of the CDR3 is 13 residues. For the CDR3, the DNA is TGCAGTGCGAAGGGACCGAACACCGGGGAGCTGTTTTTT. It encodes CSAKGPNTGELFF.

V and J are TRBV5-6 and TRBJ2-6; D unresolved. The CDR3 is 18 amino acids. Germline V gene data show CDR1 as SGHDT and CDR2 as YYEEEE. The V and J ends lost 0 bases and 0 bases respectively, with 13 bases between them. CDR3 protein: CASSLVLLRSSGANVLTF. The CDR3 DNA is TGTGCCAGCAGCTTGGTCCTGCTCCGCTCCTCTGGGGCCAACGTCCTGACTTTC.

This clonotype has at least ten counts. This rearrangement joins TRBV12-3 or TRBV12-4 to TRBJ1-1; 7 nucleotides match TRBD1. Trimming at V came to 6 bases and at J to 4 bases, leaving 5 bases not matched to a gene. The CDR3 totals 13 residues. The CDR3 spells CASSFQGGTEAFF. Written as DNA, the CDR3 is TGTGCCAGCAGCTTCCAGGGGGGCACTGAAGCTTTCTTT.

V is TRBV7-9 and J is TRBJ2-5; D is perhaps TRBD2 (6 bases). There are 17 residues in the CDR3. Per the germline V gene, CDR1 is SEHNR and CDR2 is FQNEAQ (reference sequence). The V and J ends lost 5 bases and 1 base respectively, with 20 bases between them. CDR3 sequence (DNA): TGTGCCAGCAGCCCTCGGGGGAGTGTTATTATCCAAGAGACCCAGTACTTC. Translation: CASSPRGSVIIQETQYF.

This chain uses TRBV6-2 or TRBV6-3 with TRBJ2-5; maybe TRBD2 (7 bases). Germline CDR1 and CDR2: MNHEY and SVGEGT. The CDR3 is made up of 15 amino acids. Trimming took off 1 base at V and 1 base at J, with 10 bases between the two ends. The CDR3, as DNA: TGTGCCAGCAGTTACTGGGGGGGCAGCCAAGAGACCCAGTACTTC. Its translation is CASSYWGGSQETQYF.

This clonotype was seen more than once but under ten times. The V call is TRBV7-6, the J call TRBJ2-1; no reliable D call. The CDR3 has 15 residues. CDR1 is SGHVS, CDR2 FNYEAQ, per germline. Trimming stripped 5 bases from V and 0 bases from J, with 11 bases between. The CDR3 is CASSHLDDSYNEQFF. CDR3 DNA sequence: TGTGCCAGCAGCCACTTGGATGACTCCTACAATGAGCAGTTCTTC.

J is TRBJ2-2 and V is TRBV9; 7 nucleotides match TRBD2. V was pared by 2 bases and J by 4 bases, with 11 bases of the junction left unmatched. The CDR3 has 17 residues. In germline, CDR1 is SGDLS, CDR2 YYNGEE. CDR3 protein: CASSVWSGGGTTGELFF. The CDR3 nucleotides are TGTGCCAGCAGCGTTTGGTCTGGCGGGGGAACCACCGGGGAGCTGTTTTTT.

J is TRBJ2-1 and V is TRBV5-1; 7 nucleotides align to TRBD2. Germline V gene lookup returns CDR1 SGHRS and CDR2 YFSETQ. Trimming removed 4 bases from V and 0 bases from J; junction bases left unmatched: 10. This CDR3 is built from 17 residues. The CDR3 coding sequence is TGCGCCAGCAGCCCGTCGACTAGCCCTAGCTCCTACAATGAGCAGTTCTTC. This gives the protein CASSPSTSPSSYNEQFF.

V usage is TRBV12-3 or TRBV12-4 and J usage is TRBJ2-7; D perhaps matches TRBD1 (5 bases). The DNA end is more similar to TRBJ2-5, so the J call may be wrong. The CDR3 runs to 14 residues. The DNA of the CDR3 is TGTGCCAGCAGCCAAGGGGTAGCTGGGGAGACCCAGTACTTC. Residues: CASSQGVAGETQYF.

There are a few counts of this clonotype. This rearrangement joins TRBV29-1 to TRBJ1-1; TRBD1 is a possible D gene (5 bases). The V and J ends lost 8 bases and 0 bases respectively, with 13 bases between them. Germline V CDR1 and CDR2: SQVTM, ANQGSEA. The CDR3 consists of 13 residues. In DNA form, the CDR3 reads TGCAGCACAGCGGGGCGGTTGAACACTGAAGCTTTCTTT. Protein: CSTAGRLNTEAFF.

This clonotype was seen more than once but under ten times. This rearrangement joins TRBV3-1 to TRBJ2-5; TRBD2 might be the D (6 bases). The CDR3 has 14 amino acids. Trimming took 0 bases from V and 3 from J, leaving 8 bases between them. Per germline, CDR1 LGHDT and CDR2 YNNKEL (reference sequence). CDR3 bases: TGTGCCAGCAGCCAAGAAGTAGCGGAAGAGACCCAGTACTTC. Encoded protein: CASSQEVAEETQYF.

This chain connects TRBV4-1 to TRBJ2-3, with TRBD2 identical over 7 bases. The CDR3 loop spans 17 amino acids. Germline values: CDR1 MGHRA, CDR2 YSYEKL. The trim removed 4 bases at V and 6 bases at J, leaving 16 bases unmatched. The CDR3 sequence is CASSRIYGGRLFDTQYF. DNA for the CDR3: TGCGCCAGCAGCCGAATCTACGGCGGGAGACTTTTTGATACGCAGTATTTT.

The J gene is TRBJ2-5, the V gene TRBV5-4; D is unclear. The CDR3 runs 14 residues. Trimming left V 0 bases short and J 5 bases short, with 11 bases between. From germline, CDR1 is SGHNT and CDR2 YYREEE (reference sequence). This CDR3 reads CASSLVAEEETQYF. CDR3 coding DNA: TGTGCCAGCAGCTTGGTTGCCGAGGAGGAGACCCAGTACTTC.

The table lists this clonotype with a few counts. This rearrangement joins TRBV3-1 to TRBJ2-1; 7 bases agree with TRBD2. CDR3 length: 15 amino acids. The ends lost 0 bases at V and 4 bases at J; junction bases unmatched: 3. Germline V gives CDR1 LGHDT, CDR2 YNNKEL (reference sequence). CDR3 in DNA: TGTGCCAGCAGCCAAGACGGGGGGACTTACAATGAGCAGTTCTTC. It specifies CASSQDGGTYNEQFF.

J is TRBJ2-3 and V is TRBV5-1; tentative D call: TRBD2 (7 bases). CDR3 length: 16 residues. The germline V gene encodes CDR1 SGHRS and CDR2 YFSETQ. V lost 10 bases and J lost 2, with 23 bases in between. The CDR3: CAGNPGRGQYTDTQYF. The CDR3, as DNA: TGCGCCGGCAACCCTGGGAGGGGACAATACACAGATACGCAGTATTTT.

This rearrangement joins TRBV28 to TRBJ2-7; D gene uncertain. CDR3 length: 14 amino acids. V shed 3 bases and J shed 0 bases, with 9 bases lying between them. The germline CDR1 and CDR2 sequences are MDHEN and SYDVKM. CDR3 in DNA: TGTGCCAGCAGTTTCTCCACACACTCCTACGAGCAGTACTTC. It encodes CASSFSTHSYEQYF.

CDR3 DNA: TGTGCCAGTACCCCAAGGGGCAAGAACACTGAAGCTTTCTTT. Translated, it gives CASTPRGKNTEAFF. The chain recombines TRBV19 with TRBJ1-1; TRBD1 is a possible D gene (5 bases). This CDR3 region has 14 residues. The germline gives CDR1 LNHDA, CDR2 SQIVND (reference sequence). Between the trimmed V and J ends, which lost 7 bases and 1 base, there was a span of 13 bases.

The chain joins TRBV30 to TRBJ1-1; D is undetermined. The CDR3 spans 14 residues. Trimming removed 0 bases at V and 3 bases at J, with 11 bases between. Germline V lookup: CDR1 GTSNPN, CDR2 SVGIG (reference sequence). DNA for the CDR3: TGTGCCTGGAGTGTTGAGGGAGTGGACACTGAAGCTTTCTTT. Translation: CAWSVEGVDTEAFF.

In its sample, this clonotype was seen many times. The chain couples TRBV20-1 to TRBJ2-7; D gene ambiguous. The CDR3 covers 11 residues. The germline CDR1 and CDR2 sequences are DFQATT and SNEGSKA (reference sequence). CDR3 in amino acids: CSPAGTYEQYF. The CDR3 DNA reads as TGCAGCCCCGCAGGAACCTACGAGCAGTACTTC.

The CDR3 sequence is CSQGTALGETQYF. The CDR3 nucleotides read TGCAGCCAAGGGACAGCCCTCGGGGAGACCCAGTACTTC. This chain links TRBV29-1 with TRBJ2-5; 7 nucleotides align to TRBD1. J was trimmed by 5 bases and V by 8 bases; bases with no gene match: 11. Per germline, CDR1 SQVTM and CDR2 ANQGSEA. CDR3 length equals 13 residues.